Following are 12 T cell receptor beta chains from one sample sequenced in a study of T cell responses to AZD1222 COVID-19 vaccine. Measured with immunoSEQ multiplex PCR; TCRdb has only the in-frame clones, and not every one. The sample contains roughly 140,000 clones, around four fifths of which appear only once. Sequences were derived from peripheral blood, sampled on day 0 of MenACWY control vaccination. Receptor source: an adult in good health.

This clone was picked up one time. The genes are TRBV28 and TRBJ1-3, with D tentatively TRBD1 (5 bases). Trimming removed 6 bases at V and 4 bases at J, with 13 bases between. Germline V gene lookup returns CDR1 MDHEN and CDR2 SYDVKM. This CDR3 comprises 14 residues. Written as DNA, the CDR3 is TGTGCCAGCAGCGACAGTAGGAAAGGAAACACCATATATTTT. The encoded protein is CASSDSRKGNTIYF.

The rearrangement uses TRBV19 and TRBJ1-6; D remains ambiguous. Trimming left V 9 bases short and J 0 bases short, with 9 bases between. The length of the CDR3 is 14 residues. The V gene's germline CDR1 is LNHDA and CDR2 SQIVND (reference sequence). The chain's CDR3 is CASAFSSYNSPLHF. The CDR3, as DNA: TGTGCCAGCGCCTTTAGCTCCTATAATTCACCCCTCCACTTT.

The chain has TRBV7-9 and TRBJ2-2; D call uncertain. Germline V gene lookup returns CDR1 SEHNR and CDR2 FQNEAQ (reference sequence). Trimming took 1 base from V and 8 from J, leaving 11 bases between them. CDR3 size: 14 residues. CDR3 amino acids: CASSLGGTPGELFF. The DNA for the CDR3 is TGTGCCAGCAGCTTAGGGGGTACTCCGGGGGAGCTGTTTTTT. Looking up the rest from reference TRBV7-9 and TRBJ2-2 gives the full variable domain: DTGVSQNPRHKITKRGQNVTFRCDPISEHNRLYWYRQTLGQGPEFLTYFQNEAQLEKSRLLSDRFSAERPKGSFSTLEIQRTEQGDSAMYLCASSLGGTPGELFFGEGSRLTVL.

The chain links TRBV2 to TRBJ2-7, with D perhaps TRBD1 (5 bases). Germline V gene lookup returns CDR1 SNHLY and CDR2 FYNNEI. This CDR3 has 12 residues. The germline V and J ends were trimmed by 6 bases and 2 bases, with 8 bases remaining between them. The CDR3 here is CASSRTPYEQYF. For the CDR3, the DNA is TGTGCCAGCAGCAGGACACCCTACGAGCAGTACTTC.

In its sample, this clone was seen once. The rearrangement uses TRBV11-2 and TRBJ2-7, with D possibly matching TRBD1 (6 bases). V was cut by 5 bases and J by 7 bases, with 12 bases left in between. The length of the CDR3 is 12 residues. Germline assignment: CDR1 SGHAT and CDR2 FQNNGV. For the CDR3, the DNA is TGTGCCAGCAGCCGGACAGTTGGTGAGCAGTACTTC. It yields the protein CASSRTVGEQYF. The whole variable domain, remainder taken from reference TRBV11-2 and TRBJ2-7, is EAGVAQSPRYKIIEKRQSVAFWCNPISGHATLYWYQQILGQGPKLLIQFQNNGVVDDSQLPKDRFSAERLKGVDSTLKIQPAKLEDSAVYLCASSRTVGEQYFGPGTRLTVT.

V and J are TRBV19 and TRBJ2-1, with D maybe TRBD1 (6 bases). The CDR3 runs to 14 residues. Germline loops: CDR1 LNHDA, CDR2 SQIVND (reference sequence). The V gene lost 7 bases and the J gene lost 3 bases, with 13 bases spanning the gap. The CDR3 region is CASIPQGNYNEQFF. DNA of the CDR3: TGTGCCAGTATCCCCCAGGGGAACTACAATGAGCAGTTCTTC.

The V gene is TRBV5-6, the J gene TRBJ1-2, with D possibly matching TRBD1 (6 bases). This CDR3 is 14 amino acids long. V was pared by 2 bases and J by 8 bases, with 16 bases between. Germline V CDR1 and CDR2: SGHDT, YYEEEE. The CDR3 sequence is CASSFSPGAPGYTF. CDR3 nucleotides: TGTGCCAGCAGCTTCTCTCCAGGGGCTCCAGGCTACACCTTC. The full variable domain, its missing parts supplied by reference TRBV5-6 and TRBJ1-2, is DAGVTQSPTHLIKTRGQQVTLRCSPKSGHDTVSWYQQALGQGPQFIFQYYEEEERQRGNFPDRFSGHQFPNYSSELNVNALLLGDSALYLCASSFSPGAPGYTFGSGTRLTVV.

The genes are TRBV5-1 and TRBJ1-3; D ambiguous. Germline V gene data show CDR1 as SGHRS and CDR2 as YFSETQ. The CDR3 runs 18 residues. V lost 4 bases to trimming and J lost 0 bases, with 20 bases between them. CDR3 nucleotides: TGCGCCAGCAGCCCCAACCCCTTAGACACATTCTCTGGAAACACCATATATTTT. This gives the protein CASSPNPLDTFSGNTIYF.

The CDR3 DNA is TGTGCCAGCAGCCAAGAGGGCAGGGGAATTGGAAACACCATATATTTT. Protein: CASSQEGRGIGNTIYF. The rearrangement links TRBV4-2 to TRBJ1-3, with D possibly TRBD1 on 6 matching bases. With 0 bases removed from V and 3 bases from J, the gap between germline ends came to 12 bases. This CDR3 region has 16 residues. Germline V CDR1 and CDR2: LGHNA, YNFKEQ.

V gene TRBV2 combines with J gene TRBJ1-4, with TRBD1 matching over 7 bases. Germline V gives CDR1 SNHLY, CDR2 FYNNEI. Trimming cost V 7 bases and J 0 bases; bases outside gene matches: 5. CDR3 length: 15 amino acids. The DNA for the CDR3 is TGTGCCAGCACGGGGACAGTCTCAACTAATGAAAAACTGTTTTTT. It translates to CASTGTVSTNEKLFF.

CDR3: CASSQGGATYEQYF. The CDR3 region has the DNA TGTGCCAGCAGCCAAGGGGGGGCAACCTACGAGCAGTACTTC. The chain links TRBV3-1 (or the pseudogene TRBV3-2) to TRBJ2-7; either TRBD1 or TRBD2 may supply D (6 bases each). V was trimmed by 1 base and J by 2 bases, leaving 9 bases between them. This CDR3 contains 14 residues. Germline CDR1 and CDR2: LGHDT and YNNKEL (reference sequence).

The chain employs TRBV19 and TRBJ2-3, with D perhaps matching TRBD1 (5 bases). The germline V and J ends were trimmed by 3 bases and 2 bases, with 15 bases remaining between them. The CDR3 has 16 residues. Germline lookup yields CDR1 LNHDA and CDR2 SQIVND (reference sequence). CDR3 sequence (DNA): TGTGCCAGTAGTATTTCCGGACACGAGTTCACAGATACGCAGTATTTT. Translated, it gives CASSISGHEFTDTQYF.